This T cell receptor beta chain stems from a study of cytomegalovirus exposure and HLA in healthy donors. Per the germline V gene, CDR1 is SGHDT and CDR2 is YYEEEE. V lost 0 bases and J lost 4, with 10 bases in between. This CDR3 contains 14 residues. Each donor's status was that of a healthy bone marrow donor. Primers for the PCR totalled 60 Vbeta and 13 Jbeta. Sequenced by immunoSEQ multiplex PCR; TCRdb stores in-frame clones only, minus some. The table includes more than 100,000 clones, around nine tenths detected once. Study results and caveats: Rarity characterized most TCR sequences, yet some public TCRs appeared in many donors. A later analysis by the authors found several of the most significant clusters apparently linked to common viral pathogens.

As for this clone: Its antigen is not identified.

The receptor was isolated from a woman aged 30 to 39 in good health and CMV-seronegative. The sequencing sample was made of PBMCs. The V and J genes are TRBV5-6 and TRBJ2-5; D may be TRBD2 (5 bases). The CDR3 DNA reads TGTGCCAGCAGCTTGGTCAGCGGTCCAGAGACCCAGTACTTC. Protein product: CASSLVSGPETQYF.